This T cell receptor (beta chain) was documented in a study of identifying expanded T cells in peripheral blood. Profiling relied on immunoSEQ multiplex PCR, and the TCRdb table lists in-frame clones only, not all of them. Of 60,000 to 80,000 clones in the sample, about nine tenths were seen once. The CDR3 contains 16 residues. The V gene's germline CDR1 is MNHNS and CDR2 SASEGT. Deletions cut 1 base from V and 5 bases from J, with 17 bases between. The clonotype comes from a person aged 18-70 years in good health. The J gene is TRBJ1-1, the V gene TRBV6-1, with D tentatively TRBD1 (5 bases). The sample was blood. Written as DNA, the CDR3 is TGTGCCAGCAGTGAAGTGGCGGGACGAAGTCGGACTGAAGCTTTCTTT. This encodes CASSEVAGRSRTEAFF.